This T cell receptor beta chain was identified during a study of Ad26.COV2.S vaccination and SARS-CoV-2 variants. Study context: By the intramuscular route, Ad26.COV2.S was given once, or twice 56 days apart.

Study-level findings and limits: Recipients of vaccine and of placebo showed similar breadth of their non-spike TCR repertoires.

Assay: immunoSEQ multiplex PCR; the TCRdb copy retains only in-frame clones and omits some. The table records about 320,000 clones, about 86% of them present only once. The trim removed 7 bases at V and 12 bases at J, leaving 9 bases unmatched. The CDR3 sequence is 13 residues long. Germline CDR1 is SGHRS and CDR2 is YFSETQ. On this clone itself: No antigen is known for it.

Treatment defined: some 20 received Ad26.COV2.S at low or high dose, single or two shots; about five received placebo; per-sample allocation not given. All samples were drawn on day 63, counting from the first vaccine or placebo injection. In Boston, an adult donor aged 18-55 years took part. V gene TRBV5-1 combines with J gene TRBJ1-6, with 8 positions matching TRBD1. The receptor's source is a person aged 18 to 65 who received the Ad26.COV2.S COVID-19 vaccine or a placebo. Sequenced material: peripheral blood, taken in a trial of Ad26.COV2.S vaccine versus placebo. CDR3 loop: CASSSGGRKPLHF. The CDR3 DNA reads TGCGCCAGCTCGTCAGGGGGCCGTAAACCCCTCCACTTT.